Listed here are 18 T cell receptor beta chains from one sample, sequenced in a study of CD8 T cells in Susac syndrome. With random hexamers, reverse transcription was performed on roughly 0.5 to 1 ug of RNA. Via MiXCR, TCRdb re-called the immunoSEQ multiplex PCR reads, giving one row per CDR3 protein. This sample carries about 85,000 distinct CDR3 sequences, approximately 94% of them seen once, and the ten largest clones take less than 0.3%. Material: CD8+ T cells from PBMCs. The receptor set was obtained from a human donor in good health.

V is TRBV7-9 and J is TRBJ2-7; D is tentatively TRBD1 or TRBD2 (6 bases each). Trimming took off 5 bases at V and 4 bases at J, with 24 bases between the two ends. This CDR3 comprises 17 residues. Germline V gene lookup returns CDR1 SEHNR and CDR2 FQNEAQ (reference sequence). CDR3 residues: CASSQGPMGLVPYEQYF. CDR3 nucleotides: TGTGCCAGCAGCCAGGGGCCCATGGGACTGGTCCCTTACGAGCAGTACTTC.

V gene TRBV7-2 combines with J gene TRBJ2-7, with unresolved D. This CDR3 contains 12 residues. The V end was cut by 3 bases, the J end by 6 bases, with 9 bases between. Germline V CDR1 and CDR2: SGHTA, FQGNSA. This CDR3 reads CASSFLLGEQYF. The CDR3 DNA reads as TGTGCCAGCAGCTTCTTGCTGGGCGAGCAGTACTTC. The full variable domain, in which reference TRBV7-2 and TRBJ2-7 provide the parts outside the CDR3, is GAGVSQSPSNKVTEKGKDVELRCDPISGHTALYWYRQSLGQGLEFLIYFQGNSAPDKSGLPSDRFSAERTGGSVSTLTIQRTQQEDSAVYLCASSFLLGEQYFGPGTRLTVT.

This chain joins TRBV19 and TRBJ2-5; D may match TRBD1 or TRBD2 (5 bases each). The CDR3 loop spans 15 amino acids. CDR1 LNHDA and CDR2 SQIVND come from the germline V gene (reference sequence). The germline V and J ends were trimmed by 1 base and 1 base, with 10 bases remaining between them. The CDR3 spells CASSIAAGSQETQYF. In nucleotides, the CDR3 is TGTGCCAGTAGTATAGCGGCAGGGAGCCAAGAGACCCAGTACTTC. Complete variable domain (other parts from reference TRBV19 and TRBJ2-5): DGGITQSPKYLFRKEGQNVTLSCEQNLNHDAMYWYRQDPGQGLRLIYYSQIVNDFQKGDIAEGYSVSREKKESFPLTVTSAQKNPTAFYLCASSIAAGSQETQYFGPGTRLLVL.

The DNA for the CDR3 is TGTGCCAGCAGCTCCCACTGGGCCAGAGCCTCTGGAAACACCATATATTTT. Encoded protein: CASSSHWARASGNTIYF. The V and J genes are TRBV3-1 and TRBJ1-3; no reliable D call. Per the germline V gene, CDR1 is LGHDT and CDR2 is YNNKEL (reference sequence). Trimming took off 5 bases at V and 0 bases at J, with 17 bases between the two ends. The CDR3 sequence is 17 residues long.

The genes are TRBV13 and TRBJ1-6; possible D gene TRBD1, 5 bases. Germline CDR1 PRHDT, CDR2 FYEKMQ (reference sequence). CDR3 length equals 17 residues. The germline V and J ends were trimmed by 5 bases and 4 bases, with 18 bases remaining between them. CDR3 region: CASSGTETEGYNSPLHF. The CDR3 DNA reads TGTGCCAGCAGCGGGACGGAGACCGAGGGGTATAATTCACCCCTCCACTTT.

This clonotype was observed a single time. The V gene is TRBV20-1, the J gene TRBJ1-3, with D maybe TRBD1 (5 bases). The V end lost 3 bases, the J end lost 4 bases, and 16 bases lay between the germline ends. This CDR3 is 15 amino acids long. The germline V gene has CDR1 DFQATT and CDR2 SNEGSKA (reference sequence). The CDR3, as DNA: TGCAGTGCTAGTCCCTTGGGGACCGGCGGAAACACCATATATTTT. The encoded protein is CSASPLGTGGNTIYF.

This sequence joins TRBV9 and TRBJ1-1; unclear D gene. The CDR3 is made up of 12 amino acids. CDR1 is SGDLS and CDR2 is YYNGEE in the germline V gene. V lost 3 bases to trimming and J lost 1 base, with 4 bases between them. The CDR3 loop reads CASSGENTEAFF. The CDR3 DNA is TGTGCCAGCAGCGGAGAGAACACTGAAGCTTTCTTT.

This sequence joins TRBV2 and TRBJ2-1; D ambiguous. The V gene's germline CDR1 is SNHLY and CDR2 FYNNEI. The CDR3 is 10 residues long. V dropped 6 bases and J dropped 6 bases, with 3 bases sitting between them. In nucleotides, the CDR3 is TGTGCCAGCAGGGGCAATGAGCAGTTCTTC. As protein: CASRGNEQFF.

The J gene is TRBJ2-1, the V gene TRBV6-5; 8 bases match TRBD2. The V and J ends lost 4 bases and 0 bases, in that order; junction bases with no gene match: 2. This CDR3 region has 15 residues. Germline V gives CDR1 MNHEY, CDR2 SVGAGI. The CDR3 loop reads CASSFSGASYNEQFF. The CDR3 nucleotides are TGTGCCAGCAGTTTTAGCGGGGCCTCCTACAATGAGCAGTTCTTC.

The gene calls are TRBV9 and TRBJ2-5, with D uncertain. Germline V gene sequence: CDR1 SGDLS, CDR2 YYNGEE. The CDR3 runs 12 residues. V shed 6 bases and J shed 5 bases, with 11 bases lying between them. CDR3 nucleotides: TGTGCCAGCACACCCGGAGACGAGACCCAGTACTTC. Protein sequence: CASTPGDETQYF. Using reference TRBV9 and TRBJ2-5 for the parts outside the CDR3, the full variable domain is DSGVTQTPKHLITATGQRVTLRCSPRSGDLSVYWYQQSLDQGLQFLIQYYNGEERAKGNILERFSAQQFPDLHSELNLSSLELGDSALYFCASTPGDETQYFGPGTRLLVL.

This chain joins TRBV13 and TRBJ1-5, with D unclear. The CDR3 is 12 amino acids. Germline V gene lookup returns CDR1 PRHDT and CDR2 FYEKMQ (reference sequence). Trimming took 1 base from V and 4 from J, leaving 2 bases between them. The CDR3 sequence is CASSLENQPQHF. In DNA form, the CDR3 reads TGTGCCAGCAGCTTAGAGAATCAGCCCCAGCATTTT.

The chain is built from TRBV12-3 or TRBV12-4 and TRBJ2-5, with TRBD1 matching over 9 bases. V dropped 4 bases and J dropped 4; count of bases not matched to a gene: 7. This CDR3 region has 15 residues. CDR3 nucleotide sequence: TGTGCCAGCAGTTCCCCGGGACAGGGTACAGAGACCCAGTACTTC. Residues: CASSSPGQGTETQYF.

In this sample, this clonotype turned up once. The CDR3 nucleotides read TGTGCCAGCTCACCACCGGGCCATAGCAATCAGCCCCAGCATTTT. It yields the protein CASSPPGHSNQPQHF. The chain combines TRBV18 with TRBJ1-5; D is unclear. The CDR3 contains 15 residues. Germline values: CDR1 KGHSH, CDR2 LQKENI. The V gene lost 0 bases and the J gene lost 0 bases, with 6 bases spanning the gap.

The chain combines TRBV20-1 with TRBJ1-4; 9 nucleotides match TRBD1. Germline CDR1 DFQATT, CDR2 SNEGSKA (reference sequence). The CDR3 covers 15 residues. Trimming removed 3 bases from V and 8 bases from J; junction bases left unmatched: 10. The CDR3 region has the DNA TGCAGTGCTAGGGGAACGGGACAGGGCCGAGAAAAACTGTTTTTT. Translating gives CSARGTGQGREKLFF.

In regard to this clonotype: Compared with germline, one end of the junction differs, possibly owing to a read error. The chain has TRBV7-7 and TRBJ1-1; D not certain. The CDR3 length is 13 residues. CDR1 is SSHAT, CDR2 FNYEAQ, per germline (reference sequence). The CDR3 nucleotides read TGTGCTAGCAGCTTGTATCTGAACACTGAAGCTTTCTTT. Translation: CASSLYLNTEAFF.

V and J are TRBV5-6 and TRBJ2-7; TRBD2 agrees at 13 bases. Per the germline V gene, CDR1 is SGHDT and CDR2 is YYEEEE. The CDR3 has 17 amino acids. V gave up 4 bases and J gave up 7 bases; unmatched junction bases: 14. DNA of the CDR3: TGTGCCAGCAGCATGGGACTAGCGGGATCTAATCTAGGAGAGCAGTACGTC. Residues: CASSMGLAGSNLGEQYV.

This clonotype was picked up one time. The V call is TRBV9, the J call TRBJ1-2, with 8 nucleotides matching TRBD1. This CDR3 has 12 amino acids. Germline assignment: CDR1 SGDLS and CDR2 YYNGEE. V lost 3 bases, J lost 7 bases, and 2 bases stayed unmatched. The DNA of the CDR3 is TGTGCCAGCAGCGGGACAGGGACTGGCTACACCTTC. Translated: CASSGTGTGYTF.

The CDR3 spells CASSYRGRRAGELFF. In DNA, the CDR3 is TGTGCCAGCAGCTACAGGGGGCGAAGGGCCGGGGAGCTGTTTTTT. The V and J genes are TRBV13 and TRBJ2-2; 9 nucleotides match TRBD1. The germline gives CDR1 PRHDT, CDR2 FYEKMQ (reference sequence). The length of the CDR3 is 15 residues. With 4 bases clipped from V and 6 bases from J, the junction kept 6 bases outside the gene matches.